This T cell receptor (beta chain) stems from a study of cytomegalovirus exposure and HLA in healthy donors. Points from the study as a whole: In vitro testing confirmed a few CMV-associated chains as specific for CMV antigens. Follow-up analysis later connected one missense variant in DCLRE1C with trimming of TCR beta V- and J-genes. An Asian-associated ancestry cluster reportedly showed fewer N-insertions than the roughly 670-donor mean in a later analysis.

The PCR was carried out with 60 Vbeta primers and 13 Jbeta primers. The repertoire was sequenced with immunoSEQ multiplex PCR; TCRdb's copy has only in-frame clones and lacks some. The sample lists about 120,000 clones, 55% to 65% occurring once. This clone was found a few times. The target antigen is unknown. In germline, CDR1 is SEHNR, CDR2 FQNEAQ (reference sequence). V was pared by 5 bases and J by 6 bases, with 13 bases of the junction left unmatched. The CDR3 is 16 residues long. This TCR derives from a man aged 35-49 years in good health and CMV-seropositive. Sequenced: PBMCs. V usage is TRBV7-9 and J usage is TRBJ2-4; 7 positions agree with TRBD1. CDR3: CASSPLMDRWRNIQYF. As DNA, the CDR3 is TGTGCCAGCAGCCCCCTGATGGACAGGTGGAGAAACATTCAGTACTTC.